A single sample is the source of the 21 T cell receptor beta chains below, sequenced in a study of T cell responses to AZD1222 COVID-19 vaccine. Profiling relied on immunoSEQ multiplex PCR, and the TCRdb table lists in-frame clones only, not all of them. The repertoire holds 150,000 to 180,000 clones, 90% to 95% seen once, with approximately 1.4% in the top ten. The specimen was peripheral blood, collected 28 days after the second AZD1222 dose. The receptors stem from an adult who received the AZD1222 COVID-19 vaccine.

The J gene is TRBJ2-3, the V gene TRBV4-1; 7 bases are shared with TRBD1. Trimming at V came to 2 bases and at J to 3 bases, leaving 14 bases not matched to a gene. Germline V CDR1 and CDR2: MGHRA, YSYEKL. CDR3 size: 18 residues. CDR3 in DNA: TGCGCCAGCAGCCAATGGGACAGACCGCCGAGGGGGACAGATACGCAGTATTTT. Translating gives CASSQWDRPPRGTDTQYF.

CDR3 sequence: CASSQDVGTGNTGELFF. In nucleotides, the CDR3 is TGCGCCAGCAGCCAAGATGTGGGGACAGGGAACACCGGGGAGCTGTTTTTT. The gene calls are TRBV4-1 and TRBJ2-2; 8 bases fit TRBD1. Unmatched junction bases numbered 4, after V lost 0 bases and J lost 1 base. The CDR3 covers 17 residues. From germline, CDR1 is MGHRA and CDR2 YSYEKL.

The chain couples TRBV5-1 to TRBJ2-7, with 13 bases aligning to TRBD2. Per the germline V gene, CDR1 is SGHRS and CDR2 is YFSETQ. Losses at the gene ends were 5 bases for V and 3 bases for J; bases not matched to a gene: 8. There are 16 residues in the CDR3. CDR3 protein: CASSLTSGRGGYEQYF. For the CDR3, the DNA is TGCGCCAGCAGTCTAACTAGCGGGAGGGGGGGCTACGAGCAGTACTTC.

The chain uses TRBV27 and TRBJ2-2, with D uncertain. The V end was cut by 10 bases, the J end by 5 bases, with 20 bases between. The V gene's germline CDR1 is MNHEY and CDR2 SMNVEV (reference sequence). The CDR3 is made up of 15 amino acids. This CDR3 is CAKTVGRPSTGELFF. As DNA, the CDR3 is TGTGCCAAAACGGTCGGCAGGCCCTCTACCGGGGAGCTGTTTTTT.

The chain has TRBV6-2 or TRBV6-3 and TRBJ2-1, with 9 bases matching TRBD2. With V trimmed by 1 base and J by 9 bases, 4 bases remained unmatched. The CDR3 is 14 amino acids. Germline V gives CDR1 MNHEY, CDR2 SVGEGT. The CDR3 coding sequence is TGTGCCAGCAGTTACTACAGTAGCGGGAGTGAGCAGTTCTTC. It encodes CASSYYSSGSEQFF.

The CDR3 protein is CASSARGQGNTIYF. Written as DNA, the CDR3 is TGTGCCAGCAGCGCCCGCGGACAGGGGAACACCATATATTTT. The rearrangement joins TRBV9 to TRBJ1-3; 9 bases line up with TRBD1. Germline values: CDR1 SGDLS, CDR2 YYNGEE. This CDR3 has 14 amino acids. V lost 3 bases to trimming and J lost 7 bases; unmatched junction nucleotides: 5.

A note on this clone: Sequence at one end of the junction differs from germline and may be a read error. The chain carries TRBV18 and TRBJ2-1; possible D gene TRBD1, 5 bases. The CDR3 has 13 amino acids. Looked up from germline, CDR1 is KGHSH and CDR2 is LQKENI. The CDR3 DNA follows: TGTGCCACCTCACAGGTCCAGTACAATGAGCAGTTCTTC. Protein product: CATSQVQYNEQFF.

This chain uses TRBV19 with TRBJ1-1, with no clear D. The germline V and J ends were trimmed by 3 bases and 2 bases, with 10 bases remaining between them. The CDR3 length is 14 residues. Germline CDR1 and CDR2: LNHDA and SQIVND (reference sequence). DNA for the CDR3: TGTGCCAGTAGTATCTTCGGCGGCAACACTGAAGCTTTCTTT. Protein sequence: CASSIFGGNTEAFF.

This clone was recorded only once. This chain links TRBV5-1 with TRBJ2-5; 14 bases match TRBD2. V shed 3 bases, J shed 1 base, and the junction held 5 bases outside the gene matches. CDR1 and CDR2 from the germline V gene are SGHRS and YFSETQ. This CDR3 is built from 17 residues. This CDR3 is CASSSGTSGSLQETQYF. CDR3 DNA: TGCGCCAGCAGCTCGGGGACTAGCGGGAGTCTCCAAGAGACCCAGTACTTC.

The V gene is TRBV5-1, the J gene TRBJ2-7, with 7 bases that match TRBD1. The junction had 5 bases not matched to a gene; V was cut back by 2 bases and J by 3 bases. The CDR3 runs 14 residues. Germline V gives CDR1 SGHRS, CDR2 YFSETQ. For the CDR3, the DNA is TGCGCCAGCAGCTTATCAGGGGGATACTACGAGCAGTACTTC. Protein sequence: CASSLSGGYYEQYF. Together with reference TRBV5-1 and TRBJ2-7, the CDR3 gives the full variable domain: KAGVTQTPRYLIKTRGQQVTLSCSPISGHRSVSWYQQTPGQGLQFLFEYFSETQRNKGNFPGRFSGRQFSNSRSEMNVSTLELGDSALYLCASSLSGGYYEQYFGPGTRLTVT.

The CDR3 sequence: CASSPAQLAGWAEFF. The CDR3 DNA reads as TGTGCCAGCAGCCCAGCCCAACTAGCGGGCTGGGCGGAGTTCTTC. The chain joins TRBV3-1 (or the pseudogene TRBV3-2) to TRBJ2-1, with 9 bases aligning to TRBD2. Germline loops: CDR1 LGHDT, CDR2 YNNKEL (reference sequence). After removal of 4 bases from V and 14 bases from J, the junction contained 15 bases not matched to a gene. The CDR3 has 15 residues.

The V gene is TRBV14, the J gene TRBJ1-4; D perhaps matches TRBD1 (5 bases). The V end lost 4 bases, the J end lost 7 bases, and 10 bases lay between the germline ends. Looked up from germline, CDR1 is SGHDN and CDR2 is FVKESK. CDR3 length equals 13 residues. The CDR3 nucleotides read TGTGCCAGCAGCCCCTCAGGGAGTGAAAAACTGTTTTTT. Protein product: CASSPSGSEKLFF.

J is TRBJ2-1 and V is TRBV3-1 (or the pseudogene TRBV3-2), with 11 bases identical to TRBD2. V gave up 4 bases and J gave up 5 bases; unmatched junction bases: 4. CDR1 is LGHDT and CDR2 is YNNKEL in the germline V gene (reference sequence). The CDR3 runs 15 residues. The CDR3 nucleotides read TGTGCCAGCAGCCTGATAGCGGGGGGGCACAATGAGCAGTTCTTC. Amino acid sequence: CASSLIAGGHNEQFF.

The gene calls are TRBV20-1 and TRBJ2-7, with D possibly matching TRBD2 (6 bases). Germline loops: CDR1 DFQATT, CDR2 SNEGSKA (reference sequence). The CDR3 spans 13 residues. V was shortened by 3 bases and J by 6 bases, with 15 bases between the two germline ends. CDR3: CSASKGGVLEQYF. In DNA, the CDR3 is TGCAGTGCTAGTAAGGGCGGGGTTCTCGAGCAGTACTTC.

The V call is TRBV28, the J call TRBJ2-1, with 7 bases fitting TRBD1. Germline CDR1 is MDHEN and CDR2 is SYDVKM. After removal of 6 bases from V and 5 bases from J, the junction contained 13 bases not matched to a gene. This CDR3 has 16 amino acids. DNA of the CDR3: TGTGCCAGCAGCAACCCCGGGACAGCGAGAAACAATGAGCAGTTCTTC. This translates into CASSNPGTARNNEQFF.

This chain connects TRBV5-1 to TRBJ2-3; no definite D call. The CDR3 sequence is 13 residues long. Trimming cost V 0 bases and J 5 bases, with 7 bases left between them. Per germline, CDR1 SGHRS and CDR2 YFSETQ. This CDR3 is CASSLAAVDTQYF. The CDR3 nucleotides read TGCGCCAGCAGCTTGGCCGCCGTAGATACGCAGTATTTT.

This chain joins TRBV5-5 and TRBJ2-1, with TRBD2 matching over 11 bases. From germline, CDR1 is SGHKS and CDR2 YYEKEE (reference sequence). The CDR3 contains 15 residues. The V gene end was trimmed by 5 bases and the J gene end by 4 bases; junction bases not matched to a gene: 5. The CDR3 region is CASRSGTSGYNEQFF. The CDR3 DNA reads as TGTGCCAGCAGATCCGGGACTAGCGGTTACAATGAGCAGTTCTTC.

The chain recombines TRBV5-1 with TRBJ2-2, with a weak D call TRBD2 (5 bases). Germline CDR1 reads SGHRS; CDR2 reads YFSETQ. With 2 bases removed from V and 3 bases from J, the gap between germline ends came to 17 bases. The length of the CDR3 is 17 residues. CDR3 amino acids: CASSLLNRGRDTGELFF. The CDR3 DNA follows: TGCGCCAGCAGCTTACTCAATCGAGGGAGAGACACCGGGGAGCTGTTTTTT.

The DNA for the CDR3 is TGTGCCAGCTCACCACCGTTCTCTGAGCATGGCTACACCTTC. Translating it yields CASSPPFSEHGYTF. The chain couples TRBV18 to TRBJ1-2; D is unresolved. Trimming removed 0 bases from V and 6 bases from J, with 11 bases in between. The V gene's germline CDR1 is KGHSH and CDR2 LQKENI. The CDR3 contains 14 residues.

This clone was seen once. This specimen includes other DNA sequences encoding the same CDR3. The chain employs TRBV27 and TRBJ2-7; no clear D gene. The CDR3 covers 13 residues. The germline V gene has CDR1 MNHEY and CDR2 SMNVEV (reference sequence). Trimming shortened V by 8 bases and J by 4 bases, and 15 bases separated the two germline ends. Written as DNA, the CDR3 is TGTGCCAGCTCATTTGGGGTAGATTACGAGCAGTACTTC. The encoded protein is CASSFGVDYEQYF.

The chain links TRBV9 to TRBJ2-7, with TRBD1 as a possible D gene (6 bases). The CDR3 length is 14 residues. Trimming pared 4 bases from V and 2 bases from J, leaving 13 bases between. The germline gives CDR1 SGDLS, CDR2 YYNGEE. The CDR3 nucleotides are TGTGCCAGCAGCCCCACGACAGGACCCTACGAGCAGTACTTC. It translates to CASSPTTGPYEQYF.